This TCR beta chain was sequenced during a study of T-cell memory formation after mild COVID-19. This clonotype showed up many times. Its antigen remains unidentified. After removal of 5 bases from V and 7 bases from J, the junction contained 9 bases not matched to a gene. The CDR3 is 16 amino acids. Germline-derived CDR1 and CDR2 are MNHEY and SVGAGI. A 5'RACE reaction primed in the constant segment made cDNA libraries of TCR alpha and TCR beta, and these carried sample barcodes and UMIs. TCRdb reprocessed the 5' RACE reads via MiXCR and lists one record per CDR3 protein. Here the sample spans some 330,000 distinct CDR3 sequences, about 21% being singletons. Study-level points and caveats: Later expanders leaned toward CD4+, whereas clones contracting from day 15 to 85 were balanced CD4/CD8. CD4+ clones that contracted lay mainly in CM and EM; CD8+ ones lay in EMRA.

The sample comprised PBMCs or a T cell subset sorted from them (not recorded which). The V call is TRBV6-5, the J call TRBJ2-2, with TRBD2 matching over 11 bases. The clonotype originates from an adult woman who had mild COVID-19 (a few samples of this study predate the infection). Cell type and time point are not known. The DNA for the CDR3 is TGTGCCAGCAGTCCGGGACTAGCGGCGCGAAACGGGGAGCTGTTTTTT. Translation gives CASSPGLAARNGELFF.